This TCR beta chain comes out of a study of shared clonotypes between healthy human individuals. CDR3 size: 14 residues. Germline V CDR1 and CDR2: WSHSY, SAAADI. V dropped 5 bases and J dropped 2 bases, with 11 bases sitting between them. Over several immunoSEQ plates, each subset's genomic DNA was distributed in even portions. Spread over ten immunoSEQ deep assay plates, unsorted PBMC DNA underwent sequencing. TCRdb's copy holds only in-frame clones and misses some; the assay was immunoSEQ multiplex PCR. The repertoire includes about 490,000 clones, 81% of them detected once, and 10% to 15% sits in the top ten.

The sample comprised PBMCs. This TCR was recovered from a woman aged 40 to 50 in good health. Some clones in this sample may be carry-over from other donors' samples. The chain recombines TRBV10-2 with TRBJ2-3; no clear D gene. The CDR3 region has the DNA TGCGCCAGCAGTTTGGCGAGCGACACAGATACGCAGTATTTT. The encoded protein is CASSLASDTDTQYF.